This T cell receptor (beta chain) was obtained from a study of spatial heterogeneity in lung cancer. The CDR3 has 11 amino acids. V was pared by 2 bases and J by 7 bases, with 3 bases between. Germline values: CDR1 SGHTA, CDR2 FQGNSA. In TCRdb, the 5' RACE reads were re-called with MiXCR into one record per CDR3 protein. The table lists about 5,300 distinct CDR3 sequences, about 5.1% of them singletons. As for time point: sample taken at primary tumor resection. Whole RNA obtained from tumor, nontumor lung or frozen PBMC underwent sequencing without sorting. This clonotype is medium-sized by share. The input for sequencing was normal lung tissue next to the tumor, taken at surgery. The TCR originated in a female donor with early-stage non-small cell lung cancer. This chain links TRBV7-2 with TRBJ2-1; unclear D gene. This CDR3 reads CASSLLNEQFF. The CDR3 DNA reads TGTGCCAGCAGCTTATTGAATGAGCAGTTCTTC.